The count of the clone carrying this T cell receptor beta chain is one. Germline V gene lookup returns CDR1 SGDLS and CDR2 YYNGEE. The J segment lost 0 bases and the V segment lost 3 bases, leaving 3 bases of the junction unmatched. The CDR3 consists of 15 residues. The PCR employed 60 Vbeta primers together with 13 Jbeta primers. The data were produced by immunoSEQ multiplex PCR, yet TCRdb's version contains in-frame clones alone and is incomplete. The sample shows under 200,000 clones, around four fifths of them seen only once. The data are from a study of cytomegalovirus exposure and HLA in healthy donors.

Input material: PBMCs. V and J are TRBV9 and TRBJ2-3; 8 nucleotides match TRBD2. The receptor comes from a girl aged 2-15 years in good health and CMV-seropositive. The CDR3 nucleotides read TGTGCCAGCAGCGCTAGCGGGTACAGCACAGATACGCAGTATTTT. Amino acid sequence: CASSASGYSTDTQYF.